This is a list of T cell receptor beta chains from one sample in a study of blood T cell repertoires in COVID-19. This table comes from immunoSEQ multiplex PCR, and its TCRdb copy is limited to in-frame clones, with some not included. The data show 70,000 or so clones, 90% seen once. The sequencing input was peripheral blood. The receptors originated from a human donor in a cohort sampled during active COVID-19. The CDR3 runs from the conserved cysteine through the conserved F or W. A D gene is named only where the DNA matches it firmly. The size of a clone is reported for some rows only, either as once, few or many, or as a class for expanded clones.

CDR3nt: TGTGCCAGTAGTTCCCAGCCGAGCGTCCAAGAGACCCAGTACTTC; CDR3aa: CASSSQPSVQETQYF; abundance: -; j_gene: TRBJ2-5; d_gene: -; v_gene: TRBV19
CDR3nt: TGTGCCATCAGCCAGGGGACAGGGCCTAACTATGGCTACACCTTC; CDR3aa: CAISQGTGPNYGYTF; abundance: -; j_gene: TRBJ1-2; d_gene: TRBD1; v_gene: TRBV10-3
CDR3nt: TGTGCCAGCAGCAAGACTAGCGGGTACCAAGAGACCCAGTACTTC; CDR3aa: CASSKTSGYQETQYF; abundance: few; j_gene: TRBJ2-5; d_gene: TRBD2; v_gene: TRBV11-2
CDR3nt: TGTGCCAGCAGTACGACAGGGCGGACTGAAGCTTTCTTT; CDR3aa: CASSTTGRTEAFF; abundance: -; j_gene: TRBJ1-1; d_gene: TRBD1; v_gene: TRBV12-3/TRBV12-4
CDR3nt: TGTGCCAGCAGACAGGGGGCAACTGGAAACACCATATATTTT; CDR3aa: CASRQGATGNTIYF; abundance: -; j_gene: TRBJ1-3; d_gene: TRBD1; v_gene: TRBV19
CDR3nt: TGTGCCACCAGCAGAGTTCACAGGGTGGGCGGCTACACCTTC; CDR3aa: CATSRVHRVGGYTF; abundance: -; j_gene: TRBJ1-2; d_gene: -; v_gene: TRBV15
CDR3nt: TGTGCCAGCAGTGAAAGAGGAAGGGGGGGACCACGGTGGTACTTC; CDR3aa: CASSERGRGGPRWYF; abundance: -; j_gene: TRBJ2-7; d_gene: -; v_gene: TRBV2
CDR3nt: TGCGCCAGCAGCTTGGAAGGACTAGTAGAGACCTACAATGAGCAGTTCTTC; CDR3aa: CASSLEGLVETYNEQFF; abundance: -; j_gene: TRBJ2-1; d_gene: TRBD2; v_gene: TRBV5-1
CDR3nt: TGTGCCAGCAGTTGCAGGACTAGCGGGAGTCTATACAATGAGCAGTTCTTC; CDR3aa: CASSCRTSGSLYNEQFF; abundance: -; j_gene: TRBJ2-1; d_gene: TRBD2; v_gene: TRBV6-9
CDR3nt: TGTGCCAGCAGTTTTTTGGTCCTCGTGGGAGGAGGGCAAGAGACCCAGTACTTC; CDR3aa: CASSFLVLVGGGQETQYF; abundance: once; j_gene: TRBJ2-5; d_gene: -; v_gene: TRBV28
CDR3nt: TGTGCCAGCAGCCTAGATCCCCTGGCAGCTGGGGGGACTGAAGCTTTCTTT; CDR3aa: CASSLDPLAAGGTEAFF; abundance: -; j_gene: TRBJ1-1; d_gene: -; v_gene: TRBV28
CDR3nt: TGTGCCATCTTGACCCCACTAGCGGGACCGTCTGGGGCCAACGTCCTGACTTTC; CDR3aa: CAILTPLAGPSGANVLTF; abundance: -; j_gene: TRBJ2-6; d_gene: TRBD2; v_gene: TRBV10-3
CDR3nt: TGTGCCAGCAGTTCCCGATCTAGCGAGCAGTACTTC; CDR3aa: CASSSRSSEQYF; abundance: once; j_gene: TRBJ2-7; d_gene: -; v_gene: TRBV27
CDR3nt: TGTGCCAGCAGCAAAGGGGGGGAAAGTGACTATGGCTACACCTTC; CDR3aa: CASSKGGESDYGYTF; abundance: once; j_gene: TRBJ1-2; d_gene: -; v_gene: TRBV21-1
CDR3nt: TGTGCCATCCAGGGCCTTGGCGGAGATACGCAGTATTTT; CDR3aa: CAIQGLGGDTQYF; abundance: -; j_gene: TRBJ2-3; d_gene: -; v_gene: TRBV27
CDR3nt: TGTGCCAGCAGCGCGACAGTTAATTATGAAAAACTGTTTTTT; CDR3aa: CASSATVNYEKLFF; abundance: -; j_gene: TRBJ1-4; d_gene: -; v_gene: TRBV9
CDR3nt: TGTGCCAGCAGCCGGGGACTAGCGGGAGGTTCGGGCACCGGGGAGCTGTTTTTT; CDR3aa: CASSRGLAGGSGTGELFF; abundance: few; j_gene: TRBJ2-2; d_gene: TRBD2; v_gene: TRBV7-6
CDR3nt: TGTGCCAGCAGCCAAGATAGGACAGGGATTTACGAGCAGTACTTC; CDR3aa: CASSQDRTGIYEQYF; abundance: -; j_gene: TRBJ2-7; d_gene: TRBD1; v_gene: TRBV3-1/TRBV3-2
CDR3nt: TGTGCCAGCAGCTTGAGAGGTTCGAACACTGAAGCTTTCTTT; CDR3aa: CASSLRGSNTEAFF; abundance: -; j_gene: TRBJ1-1; d_gene: -; v_gene: TRBV11-3
CDR3nt: TGTGCCAGCAGCTCAAGCAGGCTAGCGGGTTCCTACGAGCAGTACTTC; CDR3aa: CASSSSRLAGSYEQYF; abundance: -; j_gene: TRBJ2-7; d_gene: TRBD2; v_gene: TRBV7-8
CDR3nt: TGTGCCAGCAGCCTTACAGACAGGAACTATGGCTACACCTTC; CDR3aa: CASSLTDRNYGYTF; abundance: -; j_gene: TRBJ1-2; d_gene: -; v_gene: TRBV6-5
CDR3nt: TGTGCCAGCAGGACGTCCGGACAGGGGGATTCCGTAGCTTTCTTT; CDR3aa: CASRTSGQGDSVAFF; abundance: once; j_gene: TRBJ1-1; d_gene: TRBD1; v_gene: TRBV28
CDR3nt: TGTGCCAGCAGCCAAGGTCGTGCGGGAGGGCCAACAGATACGCAGTATTTT; CDR3aa: CASSQGRAGGPTDTQYF; abundance: -; j_gene: TRBJ2-3; d_gene: TRBD2; v_gene: TRBV4-2